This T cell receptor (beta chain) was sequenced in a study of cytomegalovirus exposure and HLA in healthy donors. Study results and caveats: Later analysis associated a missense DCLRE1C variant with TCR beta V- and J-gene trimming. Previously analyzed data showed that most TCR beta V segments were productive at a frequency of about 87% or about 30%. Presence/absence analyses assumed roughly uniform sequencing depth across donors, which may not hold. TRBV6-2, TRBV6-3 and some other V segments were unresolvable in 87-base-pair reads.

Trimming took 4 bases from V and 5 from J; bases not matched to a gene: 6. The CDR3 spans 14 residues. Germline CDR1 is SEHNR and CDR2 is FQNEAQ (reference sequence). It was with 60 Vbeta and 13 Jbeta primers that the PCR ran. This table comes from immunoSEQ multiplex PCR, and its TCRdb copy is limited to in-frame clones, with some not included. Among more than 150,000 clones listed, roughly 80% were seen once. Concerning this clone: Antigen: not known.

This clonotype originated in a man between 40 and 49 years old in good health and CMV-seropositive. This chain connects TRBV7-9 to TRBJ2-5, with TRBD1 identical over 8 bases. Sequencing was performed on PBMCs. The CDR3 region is CASSSGQARETQYF. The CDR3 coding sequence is TGTGCCAGCAGCTCGGGACAGGCAAGGGAGACCCAGTACTTC.